These T cell receptor beta chains were read from a single sample in a study of T cell responses to AZD1222 COVID-19 vaccine. Some clones are missing from TCRdb's copy, which holds only in-frame ones; the method was immunoSEQ multiplex PCR. The profile shows about 100,000 clones, 80% to 90% of them singletons. The sample was peripheral blood, taken on day 0 of AZD1222 vaccination. The source of these receptors is an adult in good health. Each CDR3 is given with its conserved first and last residue. The D gene is left open where the match is weak. Not all rows give a size; the values are once, few, many and, for expanded clones, a class.

V: TRBV2; J: TRBJ2-5; size: -; D: -; DNA: TGTGCCTCTAGAAGGGAGTTGAAGCAGACCCAGTACTTC; CDR3: CASRRELKQTQYF
V: TRBV2; J: TRBJ2-3; size: few; D: TRBD1; DNA: TGTGCCAGCCCTTCTCTCGGACAGGGGAGCACAGATACGCAGTATTTT; CDR3: CASPSLGQGSTDTQYF
V: TRBV19; J: TRBJ1-5; size: -; D: -; DNA: TGTGCCAGTAGTAGCGGTCGGGGTCAGCCCCAGCATTTT; CDR3: CASSSGRGQPQHF
V: TRBV7-2; J: TRBJ1-1; size: -; D: -; DNA: TGTGCCAGCAGCTCTTACATGAACACTGAAGCTTTCTTT; CDR3: CASSSYMNTEAFF
V: TRBV19; J: TRBJ1-1; size: -; D: -; DNA: TGTGCCAGTAGTAATAACTACCGGAACACTGAAGCTTTCTTT; CDR3: CASSNNYRNTEAFF
V: TRBV27; J: TRBJ1-5; size: -; D: -; DNA: TGTGCCAGCAGTTTATCGGAAGGTCAGCCCCAGCATTTT; CDR3: CASSLSEGQPQHF
V: TRBV9; J: TRBJ1-2; size: -; D: -; DNA: TGTGCCAGCAGCGTAGCCGACTATGGCTACACCTTC; CDR3: CASSVADYGYTF
V: TRBV11-2; J: TRBJ2-1; size: -; D: -; DNA: TGTGCCAGCAGACCGGGATCCTACAATGAGCAGTTCTTC; CDR3: CASRPGSYNEQFF
V: TRBV29-1; J: TRBJ2-5; size: -; D: TRBD2; DNA: TGCAGCGTTGCCCCCGGGACTAGCAGTGAGACCCAGTACTTC; CDR3: CSVAPGTSSETQYF
V: TRBV7-3; J: TRBJ1-2; size: -; D: -; DNA: TGTGCCAGCAGCTCCCAGGGCCTTATAGGTGGCTACACCTTC; CDR3: CASSSQGLIGGYTF
V: TRBV12-5; J: TRBJ1-1; size: -; D: -; DNA: TGTGCTAGTGGTTTTCAGGACAGCACTGAAGCTTTCTTT; CDR3: CASGFQDSTEAFF
V: TRBV28; J: TRBJ1-5; size: -; D: -; DNA: TGTGCCAGCAGTTTATATCAGCCCCAGCATTTT; CDR3: CASSLYQPQHF
V: TRBV7-2; J: TRBJ2-5; size: -; D: -; DNA: TGTGCCAGCAGCTTTACTGGGCGACAAGAGACCCAGTACTTC; CDR3: CASSFTGRQETQYF
V: TRBV7-8; J: TRBJ2-1; size: -; D: -; DNA: TGTGCCAGCAGCTTAGTCTCCCTAGCTGGCAATGAGCAGTTCTTC; CDR3: CASSLVSLAGNEQFF
V: TRBV4-2; J: TRBJ1-3; size: -; D: -; DNA: TGTGCCAGCAGCCAAGAGTCGAGGGGAAGGGCTGGAAACACCATATATTTT; CDR3: CASSQESRGRAGNTIYF
V: TRBV6-4; J: TRBJ1-2; size: -; D: -; DNA: TGTGCCAGCAGTGACCGGAATGGCTACACCTTC; CDR3: CASSDRNGYTF
V: TRBV6-4; J: TRBJ2-3; size: -; D: TRBD2; DNA: TGTGCCAGCAGCGTAGCGGGGGAGGGGACAGATACGCAGTATTTT; CDR3: CASSVAGEGTDTQYF
V: TRBV15; J: TRBJ1-4; size: -; D: TRBD1; DNA: TGTGCCACCAGCAGAGGGGGGACAGCAACTAATGAAAAACTGTTTTTT; CDR3: CATSRGGTATNEKLFF
V: TRBV7-7; J: TRBJ2-1; size: -; D: TRBD2; DNA: TGTGCCAGCAGCTCCGGGGGGATGGGGTCCTACAATGAGCAGTTCTTC; CDR3: CASSSGGMGSYNEQFF
V: TRBV2; J: TRBJ2-7; size: -; D: -; DNA: TGTGCCAGCAAGGGTGAGGACGAATTCTACGAGCAGTACTTC; CDR3: CASKGEDEFYEQYF
V: TRBV5-1; J: TRBJ2-2; size: -; D: -; DNA: TGCGCCAGCAGCTTCACAGGGCCTGACACCGGGGAGCTGTTTTTT; CDR3: CASSFTGPDTGELFF
V: TRBV7-9; J: TRBJ1-1; size: -; D: -; DNA: TGTGCCAGCACCAGACAGAACACTGAAGCTTTCTTT; CDR3: CASTRQNTEAFF
V: TRBV18; J: TRBJ1-5; size: -; D: TRBD1; DNA: TGTGCCAGCTCACCACCGGGACAGGGGTATGAAGGCAATCAGCCCCAGCATTTT; CDR3: CASSPPGQGYEGNQPQHF
V: TRBV7-8; J: TRBJ1-6; size: -; D: -; DNA: TGTGCCAGCAGCTTAGTGTTGATTGATTCACCCCTCCACTTT; CDR3: CASSLVLIDSPLHF
V: TRBV5-6; J: TRBJ2-1; size: -; D: TRBD1; DNA: TGTGCCAGCAGCTCTACCGGGACAGGCAATGAGCAGTTCTTC; CDR3: CASSSTGTGNEQFF
V: TRBV6-1; J: TRBJ1-2; size: -; D: -; DNA: TGTGCCAGCAGTGAGAGATCCGACGGGTACTATGGCTACACCTTC; CDR3: CASSERSDGYYGYTF
V: TRBV29-1; J: TRBJ1-1; size: once; D: TRBD1; DNA: TGCAGCGGGTGGGACAGATTGAACACTGAAGCTTTCTTT; CDR3: CSGWDRLNTEAFF
V: TRBV7-8; J: TRBJ1-4; size: -; D: TRBD1; DNA: TGTGCCAGCAGCTACCGGGACCGGGACAGGGCTGAAAAACTGTTTTTT; CDR3: CASSYRDRDRAEKLFF
V: TRBV30; J: TRBJ1-5; size: -; D: -; DNA: TGTGCCTCAAAAACCCGGGGGGCTAACCAGCCCCAGCATTTT; CDR3: CASKTRGANQPQHF
V: TRBV5-5; J: TRBJ1-1; size: -; D: -; DNA: TGTGCCAGCAGCTTGGGCAGGGGAGGGGTTATGAACACTGAAGCTTTCTTT; CDR3: CASSLGRGGVMNTEAFF
V: TRBV7-2; J: TRBJ2-1; size: once; D: TRBD1; DNA: TGTGCCAGCAGCTTTGGGACAGGGGGCTACAATGAGCAGTTCTTC; CDR3: CASSFGTGGYNEQFF
V: TRBV7-7; J: TRBJ2-3; size: -; D: -; DNA: TGTGCTAGCAGCCCCCAGGAAATCTTAAGCACAGATACGCAGTATTTT; CDR3: CASSPQEILSTDTQYF
V: TRBV6-2/TRBV6-3; J: TRBJ2-1; size: -; D: -; DNA: TGTGCCAGCAGCCTACTGGGGGGTGAGCAGTTCTTC; CDR3: CASSLLGGEQFF
V: TRBV28; J: TRBJ1-6; size: -; D: -; DNA: TGTGCCAGCAGATACCGGGGGGTTAGTAATTCACCCCTCCACTTT; CDR3: CASRYRGVSNSPLHF
V: TRBV6-5; J: TRBJ1-6; size: -; D: -; DNA: TGTGCCAGCAGTTACCTCCGACAGGAAAATTCACCCCTCCACTTT; CDR3: CASSYLRQENSPLHF
V: TRBV19; J: TRBJ2-1; size: -; D: -; DNA: TGTGCCAGTAGTATGGGACCTGACAATGAGCAGTTCTTC; CDR3: CASSMGPDNEQFF
V: TRBV7-9; J: TRBJ2-2; size: -; D: -; DNA: TGTGCCAGCAGCTCGGCTATGGGGGAGCTGTTTTTT; CDR3: CASSSAMGELFF
V: TRBV2; J: TRBJ2-6; size: -; D: -; DNA: TGTGCCAGCAAGGGCTCTGGGGCCAACGTCCTGACTTTC; CDR3: CASKGSGANVLTF
V: TRBV7-2; J: TRBJ2-5; size: -; D: -; DNA: TGTGCCAGCAGCTCCCGGGCAATGCAAGAGACCCAGTACTTC; CDR3: CASSSRAMQETQYF
V: TRBV15; J: TRBJ1-1; size: -; D: -; DNA: TGTGCCACCAGCAGAGATCTAATGGGTAGGACTGAAGCTTTCTTT; CDR3: CATSRDLMGRTEAFF
V: TRBV6-1; J: TRBJ1-2; size: -; D: TRBD1; DNA: TGTGCCAGCAGTTTCCGGGACAGGCTGGGCTATGGCTACACCTTC; CDR3: CASSFRDRLGYGYTF
V: TRBV28; J: TRBJ2-2; size: -; D: TRBD1; DNA: TGTGCCAGCGGCGGACAGGGAGCCACCGGGGAGCTGTTTTTT; CDR3: CASGGQGATGELFF
V: TRBV19; J: TRBJ2-2; size: -; D: -; DNA: TGTGCCAGTAGTATAGACAGGCGGCTGAACACCGGGGAGCTGTTTTTT; CDR3: CASSIDRRLNTGELFF
V: TRBV5-1; J: TRBJ1-1; size: -; D: -; DNA: TGCGCCAGCAGCTTCGAGACACGGACAGCACAGCTCGGGCAAGTGAACACTGAAGCTTTCTTT; CDR3: CASSFETRTAQLGQVNTEAFF
V: TRBV18; J: TRBJ2-3; size: -; D: TRBD1; DNA: TGTGCCAGCTCACCGGGACAGGGGGCCGATACGCAGTATTTT; CDR3: CASSPGQGADTQYF
V: TRBV7-3; J: TRBJ2-5; size: -; D: -; DNA: TGTGCCAGCAGCCCCCGGACCCGCGGGGAGACCCAGTACTTC; CDR3: CASSPRTRGETQYF
V: TRBV5-1; J: TRBJ1-5; size: -; D: -; DNA: TGCGCCAGTACGGCCGGGACAAAAGAACTTAGCAATCAGCCCCAGCATTTT; CDR3: CASTAGTKELSNQPQHF
V: TRBV5-5; J: TRBJ2-3; size: -; D: -; DNA: TGTGCCAGCAGCTCTACAGGGTATGCAGATACGCAGTATTTT; CDR3: CASSSTGYADTQYF
V: TRBV29-1; J: TRBJ1-4; size: once; D: -; DNA: TGCAGCGTTCAGGACTACCGCGAAAAACTGTTTTTT; CDR3: CSVQDYREKLFF
V: TRBV4-2; J: TRBJ2-3; size: -; D: -; DNA: TGTGCCAGCAGCCACGACCTCGGGACAGATACGCAGTATTTT; CDR3: CASSHDLGTDTQYF
V: TRBV6-5; J: TRBJ1-6; size: -; D: -; DNA: TGTGCCAGCAGGGTATCCACGAGCAATAATTCACCCCTCCACTTT; CDR3: CASRVSTSNNSPLHF
V: TRBV18; J: TRBJ1-2; size: -; D: TRBD1; DNA: TGTGCCAGCTCACCCGGACAGGGTGGAAACTATGGCTACACCTTC; CDR3: CASSPGQGGNYGYTF
V: TRBV9; J: TRBJ1-1; size: -; D: -; DNA: TGTGCCAGCAGCGTAGACGTGGGTGGGCTCACTGAAGCTTTCTTT; CDR3: CASSVDVGGLTEAFF
V: TRBV7-2; J: TRBJ1-2; size: -; D: -; DNA: TGTGCCAGCAGCTTACCAGGTGGTTACTATGGCTACACCTTC; CDR3: CASSLPGGYYGYTF
V: TRBV19; J: TRBJ1-2; size: -; D: TRBD1; DNA: TGTGCCAGTAGTACTACAGGGGGCCAGCGTCGTGGCTACACCTTC; CDR3: CASSTTGGQRRGYTF